These T cell receptor beta chains were read from a single sample in a study of regulatory T cells in long-lasting Graves disease. MiXCR, applied by TCRdb to the multiplex PCR reads, yields one record per CDR3 protein. The sample includes 350,000 to 550,000 distinct CDR3 sequences, around 14% seen only once; the top ten take 16%. This same sample was also part of a study on T cells in Graves' hyperthyroidism and ophthalmopathy.

Here the sequenced sample was peripheral blood mononuclear cells (PBMCs), taken at new diagnosis, from a patient treated with antithyroid drugs. The receptors were gathered from a woman in her twenties or thirties with Graves disease. CDR3s include the opening cysteine and the closing phenylalanine or tryptophan. The D gene is left open where the match is weak. Rows give clone size only sometimes, using once, few, many, or a class for an expanded clone.

v_call: TRBV12-3/TRBV12-4; clone_size: many; d_call: .; j_call: TRBJ2-5; cdr3_nt: TGTGCCAGCAGTTTAGCGCCAGGGTCACAAGAGACCCAGTACTTC; cdr3_aa: CASSLAPGSQETQYF
v_call: TRBV3-1; clone_size: many; d_call: .; j_call: TRBJ1-2; cdr3_nt: TGTGCCAGCAGCCAAGAAGACACCGGGGGCTATGGCTACACCTTC; cdr3_aa: CASSQEDTGGYGYTF
v_call: TRBV20-1; clone_size: .; d_call: .; j_call: TRBJ1-3; cdr3_nt: TGCAGTGCTAGAGATCCGAACTTTGGGGGAAACACCATATATTTT; cdr3_aa: CSARDPNFGGNTIYF
v_call: TRBV3-1; clone_size: many; d_call: .; j_call: TRBJ2-2; cdr3_nt: TGTGCCAGCACGGCTTCGGGAGCTACCGGGGAGCTGTTTTTT; cdr3_aa: CASTASGATGELFF
v_call: TRBV28; clone_size: many; d_call: TRBD2; j_call: TRBJ2-5; cdr3_nt: TGTGCCAGCAGTCGGACTAGCGGGCGCAGCAGCTCCCAGGAGACCCAGTACTTC; cdr3_aa: CASSRTSGRSSSQETQYF
v_call: TRBV28; clone_size: many; d_call: .; j_call: TRBJ2-7; cdr3_nt: TGTGCCAGCAGTTTCCGGACGGTATCCGCCTACGAGCAGTACTTC; cdr3_aa: CASSFRTVSAYEQYF
v_call: TRBV10-2; clone_size: few; d_call: .; j_call: TRBJ2-7; cdr3_nt: TGCGCCAGCAGTGAAGGGAGCGGTTACGAGCAGTACTTC; cdr3_aa: CASSEGSGYEQYF
v_call: TRBV10-2; clone_size: .; d_call: TRBD2; j_call: TRBJ2-7; cdr3_nt: TGCGCCAGCAGCGCGGGAGTAAGGGAGCAGTACTTC; cdr3_aa: CASSAGVREQYF
v_call: TRBV9; clone_size: .; d_call: .; j_call: TRBJ2-7; cdr3_nt: TGTGCCAGCAGCGTAGACAACGGACGGGGTGAGCAGTACTTC; cdr3_aa: CASSVDNGRGEQYF
v_call: TRBV24-1; clone_size: few; d_call: TRBD2; j_call: TRBJ2-3; cdr3_nt: TGTGCCACCAGTGACCCTCGTACTAGCGGGAGTACCACAGATACGCAGTATTTT; cdr3_aa: CATSDPRTSGSTTDTQYF
v_call: TRBV30; clone_size: .; d_call: TRBD1; j_call: TRBJ2-5; cdr3_nt: TGTGCCTGGAGTCCCGGGACAGCTGAAGAAGAGACCCAGTACTTC; cdr3_aa: CAWSPGTAEEETQYF
v_call: TRBV20-1; clone_size: few; d_call: .; j_call: TRBJ1-4; cdr3_nt: TGCAGTGCTAGAGATAATCCGTCTAATGAAAAACTGTTTTTT; cdr3_aa: CSARDNPSNEKLFF
v_call: TRBV6-1; clone_size: many; d_call: TRBD2; j_call: TRBJ2-1; cdr3_nt: TGTGTTACAGCGTTAGCGGGAGGGCCCAATGAGCAGTTCTTC; cdr3_aa: CVTALAGGPNEQFF
v_call: TRBV7-3; clone_size: many; d_call: .; j_call: TRBJ2-3; cdr3_nt: TGTGCCAGCGCCGCGGAGGGGCGTACGCAGTATTTT; cdr3_aa: CASAAEGRTQYF
v_call: TRBV28; clone_size: many; d_call: TRBD2; j_call: TRBJ2-1; cdr3_nt: TGTGCCACCCCCGGACTAGCGGACTACAATGAGCAGTTCTTC; cdr3_aa: CATPGLADYNEQFF
v_call: TRBV28; clone_size: many; d_call: TRBD1; j_call: TRBJ2-5; cdr3_nt: TGTGCCAGCAGTGCATGGGACCGCGACAGGGGGCAAGAGACCCAGTACTTC; cdr3_aa: CASSAWDRDRGQETQYF
v_call: TRBV6-4; clone_size: few; d_call: TRBD1; j_call: TRBJ2-2; cdr3_nt: TGTGCCAGCAGTGAGGACAGGGACACCGGGGAGCTGTTTTTT; cdr3_aa: CASSEDRDTGELFF
v_call: TRBV12-5; clone_size: few; d_call: TRBD1; j_call: TRBJ2-1; cdr3_nt: TGTGCTAGTGGTACCGGACAGGGGGTTCGGGAGCAGTTCTTC; cdr3_aa: CASGTGQGVREQFF
v_call: TRBV30; clone_size: few; d_call: TRBD1; j_call: TRBJ1-2; cdr3_nt: TGTGCCGGCCGTAACGGACAGGGATGGATTGGCTACACCTTC; cdr3_aa: CAGRNGQGWIGYTF
v_call: TRBV7-8; clone_size: many; d_call: .; j_call: TRBJ2-1; cdr3_nt: TGTGCCAGCAGGCAATCCGGAAGCTACAATGAGCAGTTCTTC; cdr3_aa: CASRQSGSYNEQFF
v_call: TRBV5-1; clone_size: many; d_call: TRBD1; j_call: TRBJ2-1; cdr3_nt: TGCGCCAGCAGCTTGGCCGGGACAGATAGATACAATGAGCAGTTCTTC; cdr3_aa: CASSLAGTDRYNEQFF
v_call: TRBV7-9; clone_size: few; d_call: TRBD1; j_call: TRBJ1-4; cdr3_nt: TGTGCCAGCAGCCCAACCGGGACAGGGGAAGAAAAACTGTTTTTT; cdr3_aa: CASSPTGTGEEKLFF
v_call: TRBV20-1; clone_size: .; d_call: TRBD2; j_call: TRBJ2-7; cdr3_nt: TGCAGTGCGATTGGACTAGTCTCTAGCGAGCAGTACTTC; cdr3_aa: CSAIGLVSSEQYF
v_call: TRBV27; clone_size: many; d_call: .; j_call: TRBJ1-1; cdr3_nt: TGTGCCAGCAGTCTCTTATCGAACACTGAAGCTTTCTTT; cdr3_aa: CASSLLSNTEAFF
v_call: TRBV9; clone_size: .; d_call: TRBD2; j_call: TRBJ2-3; cdr3_nt: TGTGCCAGCAGCACCTGGGGTAGCGGGAGTGGGGATACGCAGTATTTT; cdr3_aa: CASSTWGSGSGDTQYF
v_call: TRBV20-1; clone_size: few; d_call: .; j_call: TRBJ1-6; cdr3_nt: TGCAGTGCTAGAGAAGGTCACCATAATTCACCCCTCCACTTT; cdr3_aa: CSAREGHHNSPLHF
v_call: TRBV19; clone_size: few; d_call: .; j_call: TRBJ2-7; cdr3_nt: TGTGCCAGTAAAACAGGGGGGGGCTCCTACGAGCAGTACTTC; cdr3_aa: CASKTGGGSYEQYF
v_call: TRBV12-3/TRBV12-4; clone_size: once; d_call: .; j_call: TRBJ2-1; cdr3_nt: TGTGCCAGCAGTTTGTTGGTGGGATACAATGAGCAGTTCTTC; cdr3_aa: CASSLLVGYNEQFF
v_call: TRBV19; clone_size: many; d_call: .; j_call: TRBJ1-2; cdr3_nt: TGTGCCAGTATAGTCGCAGGAATTGGCTACACCTTC; cdr3_aa: CASIVAGIGYTF
v_call: TRBV25-1; clone_size: few; d_call: .; j_call: TRBJ2-1; cdr3_nt: TGTGCCAGCAGCTCCTCGCGGGGTAGGGACTTGAGCAATGAGCAGTTCTTC; cdr3_aa: CASSSSRGRDLSNEQFF
v_call: TRBV3-1; clone_size: many; d_call: .; j_call: TRBJ1-1; cdr3_nt: TGTGCCAGCAGCCAAGTAGGAAACACTGAAGCTTTCTTT; cdr3_aa: CASSQVGNTEAFF
v_call: TRBV19; clone_size: many; d_call: .; j_call: TRBJ2-6; cdr3_nt: TGTGCCAGTAGTATAGAGGACTCTGGGGCCAACGTCCTGACTTTC; cdr3_aa: CASSIEDSGANVLTF
v_call: TRBV20-1; clone_size: .; d_call: .; j_call: TRBJ1-6; cdr3_nt: TGCAGTGCCGTTACAGGGTTAAGCTCCTATAATTCACCCCTCCACTTT; cdr3_aa: CSAVTGLSSYNSPLHF
v_call: TRBV20-1; clone_size: .; d_call: TRBD2; j_call: TRBJ2-7; cdr3_nt: TGCAGTGCTAGAGATGTGACTAGCGGGAGGGCCGGCTACGAGCAGTACTTC; cdr3_aa: CSARDVTSGRAGYEQYF
v_call: TRBV20-1; clone_size: many; d_call: .; j_call: TRBJ2-3; cdr3_nt: TGCAGTGCCCAGAACGCTAGAACTCACACAGATACGCAGTATTTT; cdr3_aa: CSAQNARTHTDTQYF
v_call: TRBV7-9; clone_size: .; d_call: .; j_call: TRBJ2-3; cdr3_nt: TGTGCCAGCACCGTCGGACAGTCTAGCACAGATACGCAGTATTTT; cdr3_aa: CASTVGQSSTDTQYF
v_call: TRBV6-2/TRBV6-3; clone_size: .; d_call: .; j_call: TRBJ2-1; cdr3_nt: TGTGCCAGCAGTTATCCGAGTGAGCAGTTCTTC; cdr3_aa: CASSYPSEQFF
v_call: TRBV19; clone_size: .; d_call: TRBD1; j_call: TRBJ2-7; cdr3_nt: TGTGCCAGTAGTATGCTGGCAGGGGGCGACGAGCAGTACTTC; cdr3_aa: CASSMLAGGDEQYF
v_call: TRBV11-2; clone_size: many; d_call: .; j_call: TRBJ2-1; cdr3_nt: TGTGCCAGCAGCTTAGATCGGTACAGCAGAATCTACAATGAGCAGTTCTTC; cdr3_aa: CASSLDRYSRIYNEQFF
v_call: TRBV19; clone_size: once; d_call: TRBD1; j_call: TRBJ2-7; cdr3_nt: TGTGCCATCCCGGGACAGGGGGCCTACGAGCAGTACTTC; cdr3_aa: CAIPGQGAYEQYF
v_call: TRBV27; clone_size: .; d_call: .; j_call: TRBJ1-1; cdr3_nt: TGTGCCAGCAGTTTTACGGGAGGGTTGACTGAAGCTTTCTTT; cdr3_aa: CASSFTGGLTEAFF
v_call: TRBV5-1; clone_size: many; d_call: .; j_call: TRBJ2-3; cdr3_nt: TGCGCCAGCAGCCAAGGTCCCTCGGATACGCAGTATTTT; cdr3_aa: CASSQGPSDTQYF
v_call: TRBV12-3/TRBV12-4; clone_size: many; d_call: TRBD2; j_call: TRBJ2-5; cdr3_nt: TGTGCCAGCACCACGACTAGCGGGAGGGAAGAGACCCAGTACTTC; cdr3_aa: CASTTTSGREETQYF
v_call: TRBV29-1; clone_size: .; d_call: .; j_call: TRBJ2-3; cdr3_nt: TGCAGCGTGTACGGGACTCCACTACTTAACACAGATACGCAGTATTTT; cdr3_aa: CSVYGTPLLNTDTQYF
v_call: TRBV10-3; clone_size: many; d_call: .; j_call: TRBJ1-6; cdr3_nt: TGTGCCATAGCCCTCCGGGTAGACAATTCACCCCTCCACTTT; cdr3_aa: CAIALRVDNSPLHF
v_call: TRBV12-3/TRBV12-4; clone_size: many; d_call: .; j_call: TRBJ2-7; cdr3_nt: TGTGCCAGCAGAAAAAGTGGACAACCCTACGAGCAGTACTTC; cdr3_aa: CASRKSGQPYEQYF
v_call: TRBV14; clone_size: many; d_call: TRBD2; j_call: TRBJ2-1; cdr3_nt: TGTGCCAGCAGCCAAGTGACGGGACTAGCGGGAGGGCGCGACAATGAGCAGTTCTTC; cdr3_aa: CASSQVTGLAGGRDNEQFF
v_call: TRBV28; clone_size: many; d_call: .; j_call: TRBJ1-5; cdr3_nt: TGTGCCAGCAGTCCCCCTAGCAATCAGCCCCAGCATTTT; cdr3_aa: CASSPPSNQPQHF
v_call: TRBV9; clone_size: few; d_call: .; j_call: TRBJ2-7; cdr3_nt: TGTGCCAGCAGCGAGGGCGGGACCCTATCCTACGAGCAGTACTTC; cdr3_aa: CASSEGGTLSYEQYF
v_call: TRBV12-3/TRBV12-4; clone_size: many; d_call: .; j_call: TRBJ1-2; cdr3_nt: TGTGCCAGCAGTTCCCGTCGGGCTGCGGGTGGCTACACCTTC; cdr3_aa: CASSSRRAAGGYTF
v_call: TRBV9; clone_size: .; d_call: .; j_call: TRBJ2-1; cdr3_nt: TGTGCCAGCAGCCTAGGGGCCGTGGCCTACAATGAGCAGTTCTTC; cdr3_aa: CASSLGAVAYNEQFF
v_call: TRBV10-3; clone_size: many; d_call: .; j_call: TRBJ1-5; cdr3_nt: TGTGCCATCAGTGAACGTGAAGATCAGCCCCAGCATTTT; cdr3_aa: CAISEREDQPQHF